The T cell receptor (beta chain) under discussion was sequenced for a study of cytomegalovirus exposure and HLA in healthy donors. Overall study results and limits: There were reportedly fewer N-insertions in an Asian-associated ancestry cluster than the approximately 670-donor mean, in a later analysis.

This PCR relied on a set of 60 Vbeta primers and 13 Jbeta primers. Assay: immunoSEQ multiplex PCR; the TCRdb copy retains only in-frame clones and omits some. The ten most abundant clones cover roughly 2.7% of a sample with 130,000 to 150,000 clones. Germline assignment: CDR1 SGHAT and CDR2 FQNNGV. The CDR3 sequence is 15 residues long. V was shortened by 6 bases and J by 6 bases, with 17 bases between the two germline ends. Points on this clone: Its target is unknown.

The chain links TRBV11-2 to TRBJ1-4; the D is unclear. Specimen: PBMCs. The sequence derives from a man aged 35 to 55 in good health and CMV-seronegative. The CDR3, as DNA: TGTGCCAGCAGGCGGGTAATAGGGCGAGATGAAAAACTGTTTTTT. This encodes CASRRVIGRDEKLFF.